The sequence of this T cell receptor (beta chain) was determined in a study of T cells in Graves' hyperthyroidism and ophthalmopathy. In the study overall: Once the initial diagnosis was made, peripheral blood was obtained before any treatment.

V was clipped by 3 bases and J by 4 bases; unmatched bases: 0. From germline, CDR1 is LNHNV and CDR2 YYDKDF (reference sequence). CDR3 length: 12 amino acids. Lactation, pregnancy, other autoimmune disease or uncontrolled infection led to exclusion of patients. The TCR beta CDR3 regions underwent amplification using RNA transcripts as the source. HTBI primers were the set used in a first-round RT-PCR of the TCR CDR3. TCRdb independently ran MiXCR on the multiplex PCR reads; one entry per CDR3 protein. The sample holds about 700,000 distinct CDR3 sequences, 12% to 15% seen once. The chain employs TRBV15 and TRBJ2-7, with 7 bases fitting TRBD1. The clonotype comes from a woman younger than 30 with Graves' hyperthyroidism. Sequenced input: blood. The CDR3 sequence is CATSRDRYEQYF. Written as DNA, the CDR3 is TGTGCCACCAGCAGGGACAGGTACGAGCAGTACTTC.